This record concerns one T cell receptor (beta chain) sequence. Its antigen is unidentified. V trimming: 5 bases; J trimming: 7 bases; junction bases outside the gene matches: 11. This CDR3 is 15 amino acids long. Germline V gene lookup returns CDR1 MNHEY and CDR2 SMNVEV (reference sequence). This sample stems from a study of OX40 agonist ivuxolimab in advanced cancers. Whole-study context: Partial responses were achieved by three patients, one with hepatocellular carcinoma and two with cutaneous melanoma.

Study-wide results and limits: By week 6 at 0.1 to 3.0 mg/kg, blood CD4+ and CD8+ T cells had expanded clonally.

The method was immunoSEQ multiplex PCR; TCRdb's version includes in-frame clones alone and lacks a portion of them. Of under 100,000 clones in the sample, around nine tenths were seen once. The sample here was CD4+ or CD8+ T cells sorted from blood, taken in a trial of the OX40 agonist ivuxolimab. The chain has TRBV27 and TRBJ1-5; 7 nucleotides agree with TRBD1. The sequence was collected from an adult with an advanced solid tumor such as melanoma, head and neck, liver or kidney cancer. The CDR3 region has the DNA TGTGCCAGCAGTCCCGGCGACAGGGTGTGGCAGCCCCAGCATTTT. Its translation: CASSPGDRVWQPQHF.